Following are 13 T cell receptor beta chains from one sample sequenced in a study of T cell responses to AZD1222 COVID-19 vaccine. Assay: immunoSEQ multiplex PCR; the TCRdb copy retains only in-frame clones and omits some. The table records approximately 150,000 clones, about 90% of them present only once. The input for sequencing was peripheral blood, taken 28 days after the second AZD1222 dose. The receptors come from an adult who received the AZD1222 COVID-19 vaccine.

The CDR3 DNA reads TGTGCCAGCACCGCAATCGGGACAGCCAACTACGAGCAGTACTTC. It specifies CASTAIGTANYEQYF. This chain connects TRBV28 to TRBJ2-7; 7 nucleotides match TRBD1. Germline CDR1 is MDHEN and CDR2 is SYDVKM. The ends lost 7 bases at V and 3 bases at J; junction bases unmatched: 12. CDR3 length: 15 amino acids.

J is TRBJ2-7 and V is TRBV30; D possibly matches TRBD1 or TRBD2 (5 bases each). V was clipped by 3 bases and J by 3 bases, with 24 bases between them. This CDR3 spans 17 amino acids. Germline V gene lookup returns CDR1 GTSNPN and CDR2 SVGIG (reference sequence). Written as DNA, the CDR3 is TGTGCCTGGAGAACACCAATTGGGGACGGAGGTTTCTACGAGCAGTACTTC. Translated: CAWRTPIGDGGFYEQYF.

The J gene is TRBJ2-1, the V gene TRBV5-4; 12 nucleotides agree with TRBD2. The trim removed 3 bases at V and 7 bases at J, leaving 11 bases unmatched. Germline loops: CDR1 SGHNT, CDR2 YYREEE (reference sequence). CDR3 length equals 17 residues. Here the CDR3 reads CASSSWTSGTIHNEQFF. CDR3 DNA sequence: TGTGCCAGCAGCTCGTGGACTAGCGGGACTATTCATAATGAGCAGTTCTTC. The full variable domain, completed using reference TRBV5-4 and TRBJ2-1, is ETGVTQSPTHLIKTRGQQVTLRCSSQSGHNTVSWYQQALGQGPQFIFQYYREEENGRGNFPPRFSGLQFPNYSSELNVNALELDDSALYLCASSSWTSGTIHNEQFFGPGTRLTVL.

The chain combines TRBV7-9 with TRBJ1-2; D not certain. The length of the CDR3 is 15 residues. The germline V and J ends were trimmed by 2 bases and 4 bases, with 14 bases remaining between them. Looked up from germline, CDR1 is SEHNR and CDR2 is FQNEAQ (reference sequence). As DNA, the CDR3 is TGTGCCAGCAGCTTAACGCAGGACCCATTCTATGGCTACACCTTC. As protein: CASSLTQDPFYGYTF.

The chain employs TRBV6-5 and TRBJ2-5; TRBD1 matches 8 bases. The germline gives CDR1 MNHEY, CDR2 SVGAGI. The CDR3 runs 11 residues. Losses at the gene ends were 5 bases for V and 13 bases for J; bases not matched to a gene: 6. This CDR3 reads CASSLVGQGYF. CDR3 nucleotide sequence: TGTGCCAGCAGTCTGGTCGGACAGGGGTACTTC.

The CDR3, as DNA: TGTGCCAGCACTGGGGATGTTGGTGGCTACACCTTC. Translated: CASTGDVGGYTF. This chain links TRBV25-1 with TRBJ1-2; D uncertain. With 7 bases removed from V and 7 bases from J, the gap between germline ends came to 13 bases. The CDR3 length is 12 residues. CDR1 and CDR2 (germline): MGHDK, SYGVNS.

This chain joins TRBV5-1 and TRBJ2-3, with D possibly TRBD1 on 6 matching bases. Trimming took off 1 base at V and 4 bases at J, with 10 bases between the two ends. From germline, CDR1 is SGHRS and CDR2 YFSETQ. The CDR3 contains 14 residues. The CDR3 DNA reads as TGCGCCAGCAGCTTGCCCAGGGGCCCAGATACGCAGTATTTT. Its translation is CASSLPRGPDTQYF.

V is TRBV4-1 and J is TRBJ2-7, with 9 bases identical to TRBD1. V lost 3 bases to trimming and J lost 4 bases; unmatched junction nucleotides: 7. CDR1 is MGHRA and CDR2 is YSYEKL in the germline V gene. The CDR3 totals 15 residues. CDR3 bases: TGCGCCAGCAGCCACTCGGACAGGGGTCGGTACGAGCAGTACTTC. Its protein is CASSHSDRGRYEQYF.

This chain's CDR3 is CASSGEHRGGEKLFF. For the CDR3, the DNA is TGTGCCAGTAGTGGAGAACACAGGGGTGGTGAAAAACTGTTTTTT. V usage is TRBV19 and J usage is TRBJ1-4, with 7 bases that match TRBD1. J gave up 7 bases and V 5 bases, and 10 bases lay outside the gene matches. CDR1 and CDR2 (germline): LNHDA, SQIVND (reference sequence). This CDR3 contains 15 residues.

CDR3: CASSLWGKEETQYF. DNA of the CDR3: TGTGCCAGCAGCTTGTGGGGGAAGGAAGAGACCCAGTACTTC. V usage is TRBV5-6 and J usage is TRBJ2-5; D tentatively reads TRBD1 or TRBD2 (5 bases each). V was trimmed by 1 base and J by 3 bases, leaving 10 bases between them. CDR1 is SGHDT and CDR2 is YYEEEE in the germline V gene. The length of the CDR3 is 14 residues.

Of note for this clone: A junction end diverges from the germline sequence, so it may reflect a read error. The chain carries TRBV18 and TRBJ2-7, with D uncertain. This CDR3 region has 15 residues. Per the germline V gene, CDR1 is KGHSH and CDR2 is LQKENI. The CDR3 region is CASSPPTTRSHEQYF. In DNA form, the CDR3 reads TGTGCCAGCTCCCCACCCACGACACGATCCCACGAGCAGTACTTC.

V is TRBV5-4 and J is TRBJ2-5; D remains ambiguous. The CDR3 has 13 amino acids. The V end was cut by 0 bases, the J end by 0 bases, with 3 bases between. Germline V gene data show CDR1 as SGHNT and CDR2 as YYREEE (reference sequence). The CDR3 DNA follows: TGTGCCAGCAGCTTGGCTCACCAAGAGACCCAGTACTTC. Residues: CASSLAHQETQYF.

The CDR3 bases are TGTGCCAGTAGTCCCCTCCGGGACGGGAAATACGAGCAGTACTTC. Translation: CASSPLRDGKYEQYF. The chain carries TRBV19 and TRBJ2-7, with D possibly called TRBD1 or TRBD2 (5 bases each). Looked up from germline, CDR1 is LNHDA and CDR2 is SQIVND (reference sequence). This CDR3 contains 15 residues. Trimming took 5 bases from V and 4 from J, leaving 18 bases between them.